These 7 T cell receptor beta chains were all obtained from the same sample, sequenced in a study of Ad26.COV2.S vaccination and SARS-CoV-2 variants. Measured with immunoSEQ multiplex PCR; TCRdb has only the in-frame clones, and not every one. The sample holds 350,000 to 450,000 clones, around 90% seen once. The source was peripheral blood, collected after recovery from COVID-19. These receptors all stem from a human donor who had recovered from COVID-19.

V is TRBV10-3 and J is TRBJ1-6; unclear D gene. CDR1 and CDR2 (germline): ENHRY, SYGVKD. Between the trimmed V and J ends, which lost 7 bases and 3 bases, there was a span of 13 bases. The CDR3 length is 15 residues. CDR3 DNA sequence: TGTGCCATCATAAGCCAGTCTCTCTATAATTCACCCCTCCACTTT. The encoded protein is CAIISQSLYNSPLHF.

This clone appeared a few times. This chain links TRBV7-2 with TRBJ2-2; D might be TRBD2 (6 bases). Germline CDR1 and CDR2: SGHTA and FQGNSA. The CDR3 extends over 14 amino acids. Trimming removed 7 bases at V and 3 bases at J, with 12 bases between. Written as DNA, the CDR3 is TGTGCCAGCATGGTGGGGGGATACACCGGGGAGCTGTTTTTT. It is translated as CASMVGGYTGELFF.

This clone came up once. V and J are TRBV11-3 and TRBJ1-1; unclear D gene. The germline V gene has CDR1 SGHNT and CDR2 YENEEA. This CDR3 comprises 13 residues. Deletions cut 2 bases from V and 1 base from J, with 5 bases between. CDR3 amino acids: CASSLTRNTEAFF. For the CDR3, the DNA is TGTGCCAGCAGCTTAACAAGGAACACTGAAGCTTTCTTT.

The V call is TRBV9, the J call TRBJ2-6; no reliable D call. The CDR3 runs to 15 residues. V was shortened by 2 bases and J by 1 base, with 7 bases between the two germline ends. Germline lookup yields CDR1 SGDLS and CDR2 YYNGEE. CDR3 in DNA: TGTGCCAGCAGCGTTAAAGGTTCTGGGGCCAACGTCCTGACTTTC. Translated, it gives CASSVKGSGANVLTF.

The CDR3: CASSPLQETQYF. DNA for the CDR3: TGTGCCAGCAGCCCCCTGCAAGAGACCCAGTACTTC. The genes are TRBV27 and TRBJ2-5; D unclear. The CDR3 extends over 12 amino acids. Germline loops: CDR1 MNHEY, CDR2 SMNVEV (reference sequence). V shed 6 bases and J shed 2 bases, with 7 bases lying between them.

The CDR3 DNA sequence: TGTGCCACCTCGTACTCTGGGGCCAACGTCCTGACTTTC. It encodes CATSYSGANVLTF. This chain joins TRBV15 and TRBJ2-6; D remains unclear. Trimming cost V 8 bases and J 0 bases, with 5 bases left between them. This CDR3 spans 13 amino acids. The germline CDR1 and CDR2 sequences are LNHNV and YYDKDF (reference sequence). The complete variable domain, with remaining parts taken from reference TRBV15 and TRBJ2-6, reads DAMVIQNPRYQVTQFGKPVTLSCSQTLNHNVMYWYQQKSSQAPKLLFHYYDKDFNNEADTPDNFQSRRPNTSFCFLDIRSPGLGDTAMYLCATSYSGANVLTFGAGSRLTVL.

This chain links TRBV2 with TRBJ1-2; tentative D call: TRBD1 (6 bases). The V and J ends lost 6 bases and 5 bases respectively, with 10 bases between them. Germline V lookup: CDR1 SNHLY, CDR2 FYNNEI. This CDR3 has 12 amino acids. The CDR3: CASREDSYGYTF. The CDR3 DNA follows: TGTGCCAGCAGAGAGGACAGTTATGGCTACACCTTC.